The TCR beta chain under discussion was sequenced for a study of T-cell reconstitution after alpha-beta-depleted transplantation in children. Per germline, CDR1 SGHRS and CDR2 YFSETQ. The CDR3 totals 14 residues. With 4 bases clipped from V and 6 bases from J, the junction kept 8 bases outside the gene matches. This clonotype was observed at least ten times. TCRbeta library preparation incorporated unique molecular identifiers. Each CDR3 protein is one row after TCRdb ran MiXCR on the PCR reads. The sample records roughly 220,000 distinct CDR3 sequences, more than 10% being singletons. Material: PBMCs from the stem cell graft donor, obtained from the stem cell graft. The V and J genes are TRBV5-1 and TRBJ2-3; 7 bases align to TRBD1. The receptor's source is a human donor who donated a stem cell graft to a child with acute lymphoblastic leukemia. The CDR3 here is CASSVGTDRDTQYF. CDR3 DNA sequence: TGCGCCAGCAGCGTAGGGACAGATAGGGATACGCAGTATTTT.